The 18 T cell receptor beta chains below were found in one sample sequenced in a study of prognosis after radiotherapy for stage I lung cancer. Template was genomic DNA; TCR beta CDR3 amplified in two multiplex PCR rounds. Specific primers for each TRBV and TRBJ gene were what first-round PCR used. TCRdb re-derived calls from the multiplex PCR reads in MiXCR, one entry per CDR3 protein. The profile shows approximately 30,000 distinct CDR3 sequences, 25% to 40% of them singletons. Sequenced material: PBMCs, taken before or after stereotactic body radiation therapy (not recorded which). The receptors stem from a donor aged 50 or older with non-small cell lung cancer.

V is TRBV5-1 and J is TRBJ2-7; 7 nucleotides match TRBD2. The CDR3 spans 14 residues. Germline lookup yields CDR1 SGHRS and CDR2 YFSETQ. V trimming: 7 bases; J trimming: 7 bases; junction bases outside the gene matches: 14. The CDR3 sequence: CASSTSTSEEEQYF. The CDR3 bases are TGCGCCAGCTCCACCAGTACTAGCGAAGAGGAGCAGTACTTC.

The table lists this clonotype with a count of one. The chain joins TRBV6-1 to TRBJ1-1; TRBD1 might be the D (5 bases). Germline CDR1 reads MNHNS; CDR2 reads SASEGT. This CDR3 has 12 residues. V shed 6 bases and J shed 7 bases, with 12 bases lying between them. The CDR3 bases are TGTGCCAGCAGCTCGGGGGATAGTGAAGCTTTCTTT. Its translation: CASSSGDSEAFF.

This clonotype has a handful of counts. One base separates it from a far larger clone, so it is likely a read error. This chain joins TRBV6-2 or TRBV6-3 and TRBJ2-3, with D possibly matching TRBD2 (5 bases). The CDR3 covers 12 residues. Germline lookup yields CDR1 MNHEY and CDR2 SVGEGT. CDR3 in DNA: TGTGCCAGCAGTGTCCTACTAGTGCGGCTTGTATTT. Translating gives CASSVLLVRLVF.

Ten or more counts support this clonotype. This chain connects TRBV27 to TRBJ1-1; TRBD1 matches 8 bases. Germline loops: CDR1 MNHEY, CDR2 SMNVEV (reference sequence). CDR3 length: 14 residues. Trimming at V came to 6 bases and at J to 3 bases, leaving 6 bases not matched to a gene. The CDR3 coding sequence is TGTGCCAGCAGAGAATACAGGGGGGACACTGAAGCTTTCTTT. As protein: CASREYRGDTEAFF.

The CDR3 DNA reads as TGTGCCAGCAGCTTAGGGCCAAGCTCCTACAATGAGCAGTTCTTC. Translating gives CASSLGPSSYNEQFF. The chain employs TRBV5-6 and TRBJ2-1; no reliable D call. The CDR3 is made up of 15 amino acids. V shed 2 bases and J shed 0 bases, with 9 bases lying between them. Germline V gene sequence: CDR1 SGHDT, CDR2 YYEEEE.

At least ten counts were recorded for this clonotype. This chain connects TRBV5-1 to TRBJ2-1; 7 bases align to TRBD2. The CDR3 sequence is 17 residues long. Germline CDR1 SGHRS, CDR2 YFSETQ. Germline trimming cut 7 bases from V and 4 bases from J; bases unmatched to any gene: 17. This CDR3 is CASSLWEASGLYNEQFF. Here the CDR3 DNA reads TGCGCCAGCTCCCTTTGGGAGGCTAGCGGCCTTTACAATGAGCAGTTCTTC.

V and J are TRBV6-1 and TRBJ1-5; possibly TRBD1 for D (5 bases). Germline CDR1 is MNHNS and CDR2 is SASEGT. There are 14 residues in the CDR3. Trimming shortened V by 11 bases and J by 7 bases, and 21 bases separated the two germline ends. The CDR3 protein is CAASGRKGQQPQHF. CDR3 DNA: TGTGCCGCCAGCGGGAGGAAGGGGCAACAGCCCCAGCATTTT.

About this clonotype: Relative to the germline gene, one junction end is altered; a read error may explain this. The V and J genes are TRBV4-1 and TRBJ1-3, with D unclear. The germline gives CDR1 MGHRA, CDR2 YSYEKL. The CDR3 loop spans 16 amino acids. Here the CDR3 reads CASSPKTPHSGNTIYF. CDR3 coding DNA: TGCGCCAGCAGCCCCAAGACCCCCCACTCTGGAAACACCATTTATTTT.

There are many counts of this clonotype. The chain is built from TRBV20-1 and TRBJ2-7, with TRBD2 as a possible D gene (6 bases). Deletions cut 3 bases from V and 5 bases from J, with 17 bases between. The V gene's germline CDR1 is DFQATT and CDR2 SNEGSKA (reference sequence). This CDR3 has 14 residues. The CDR3 DNA is TGCAGTGCTAGTAGGCTAGGCGGAGGGAACGAGCAGTACTTC. Encoded protein: CSASRLGGGNEQYF.

The gene calls are TRBV27 and TRBJ2-3; no clear D. From germline, CDR1 is MNHEY and CDR2 SMNVEV (reference sequence). V gave up 5 bases and J gave up 1 base, with 16 bases separating them. This CDR3 is 16 amino acids long. Here the CDR3 reads CASSRVAGFGTDTQYF. The CDR3 bases are TGTGCCAGCAGTAGGGTAGCTGGATTTGGCACAGATACGCAGTATTTT.

As regards this clonotype: This may be a read error, as it is one base from a much larger clone. This chain uses TRBV6-2 or TRBV6-3 with TRBJ1-1; D is ambiguous. Per the germline V gene, CDR1 is MNHEY and CDR2 is SVGEGT. This CDR3 is built from 14 residues. The V end lost 7 bases, the J end lost 6 bases, and 18 bases lay between the germline ends. CDR3 protein: CASIYASIGPEAFF. CDR3 DNA: TGTGCCAGCATTTATGCCTCTATAGGCCCTGAAGCTTTCTTT.

As concerns this clonotype: Germline is not matched at one junction end, which may reflect a read error. The genes are TRBV10-3 and TRBJ2-2, with 14 bases matching TRBD2. Germline loops: CDR1 ENHRY, CDR2 SYGVKD. The CDR3 length is 16 residues. The CDR3 sequence: CAISGTSGSRARELFF. The CDR3, as DNA: TGTGCCATCAGCGGGACTAGCGGGAGTCGGGCCCGGGAGCTGTTCTTT.

The CDR3 DNA reads as TGTGCCAGTAGTCCTCTCGTGCGGGGGAGCTCCTACAATGAGCAGTTCTTC. Its protein is CASSPLVRGSSYNEQFF. This chain joins TRBV12-3 or TRBV12-4 and TRBJ2-1, with TRBD2 matching over 7 bases. The V segment lost 9 bases and the J segment 0 bases; nucleotides outside the gene matches: 14. This CDR3 spans 17 amino acids.

Points on this clonotype: A far larger clone is one base from this, pointing to a likely read error. The rearrangement uses TRBV6-1 and TRBJ2-7, with 11 nucleotides matching TRBD2. V trimming: 5 bases; J trimming: 0 bases; junction bases outside the gene matches: 9. This CDR3 comprises 17 residues. Germline assignment: CDR1 MNHNS and CDR2 SASEGT. CDR3 coding DNA: TGTGCCAGCAGTTCGGGACTAGCGGTAGGATTCTCCTACGAGCAGTACTTC. This encodes CASSSGLAVGFSYEQYF.

About this clonotype itself: This probably arose from a read error, given a far larger clone one base away. This chain links TRBV6-2 or TRBV6-3 with TRBJ2-2; 13 bases map to TRBD2. J lost 5 bases, V lost 4 bases, and 7 bases had no gene match. The CDR3 extends over 17 amino acids. Germline V lookup: CDR1 MNHEY, CDR2 SVGEGT. The CDR3 protein is CASSLLAGGHGTGELFF. CDR3 nucleotides: TGTGCCAGCAGTTTACTAGCGGGAGGGCACGGTACCGGGGAGCTGTTTTTT.

This clonotype was counted many times. The chain recombines TRBV10-3 with TRBJ1-6; D not resolved. With 8 bases removed from V and 3 bases from J, the gap between germline ends came to 8 bases. Per germline, CDR1 ENHRY and CDR2 SYGVKD. The CDR3 is 13 amino acids. CDR3 in amino acids: CAIRTDYNSPLHF. The CDR3 DNA sequence: TGTGCCATCCGAACAGACTATAATTCACCCCTCCACTTT.

There are a few counts of this clonotype. Since no conserved phenylalanine or tryptophan closes the CDR3, a read error is the likely cause. The J gene is TRBJ1-3, the V gene TRBV5-6; D unresolved. Trimming shortened V by 0 bases and J by 2 bases, and 12 bases separated the two germline ends. Germline CDR1 and CDR2: SGHDT and YYEEEE. This CDR3 region has 16 residues. The CDR3: CASSLEVRSTGNTIYL. CDR3 coding DNA: TGTGCCAGCAGCTTGGAAGTCCGAAGCACTGGAAACACCATATATCTT.

This clonotype was seen many times. The CDR3 loop reads CASSSLTGIDTQYF. The CDR3 nucleotides are TGTGCCAGCAGTTCCCTGACGGGTATTGATACGCAGTATTTT. V and J are TRBV27 and TRBJ2-3; D is unclear. The CDR3 loop spans 14 amino acids. The V and J ends lost 4 bases and 6 bases respectively, with 14 bases between them. Germline CDR1 is MNHEY and CDR2 is SMNVEV (reference sequence).